This is a list of T cell receptor beta chains from one sample in a study of shared clonotypes between healthy human individuals. Measured with immunoSEQ multiplex PCR; TCRdb has only the in-frame clones, and not every one. This repertoire shows some 2,000,000 clones, 90% to 97% found once; its top ten account for over 0.1%. The sequenced material came from naive CD4+ T cells sorted from blood. The source of these receptors is a man aged 18-30 years in good health. Both conserved end residues are part of each CDR3. A D gene is named only where the DNA matches it firmly. Expanded clones get a size class; other rows say once, few or many, or leave the size out.

J: TRBJ1-2; V: TRBV7-9; size: NA; D: TRBD1; DNA: TGTGCCAGCAGCGTAGCCGGGACAGGGGGAATGGGTGCACCAGGCTACACCTTC; CDR3: CASSVAGTGGMGAPGYTF
J: TRBJ1-1; V: TRBV4-3; size: NA; D: NA; DNA: TGCGCCAGCAGCCTGGGGTTGGGGTCTGAAGCTTTCTTT; CDR3: CASSLGLGSEAFF
J: TRBJ2-5; V: TRBV12-5; size: once; D: NA; DNA: TGTGCTAGTGGAAGAAACGGGGGACAAGAGACCCAGTACTTC; CDR3: CASGRNGGQETQYF
J: TRBJ2-5; V: TRBV13; size: NA; D: NA; DNA: TGTGCCAGCAGCGAGAGCCAAGAGACCCAGTACTTC; CDR3: CASSESQETQYF
J: TRBJ1-5; V: TRBV12-5; size: once; D: TRBD1; DNA: TGTGCTAGTGGTTTGGTTTCGCCGACAGGGACCCAGCCCCAGCATTTT; CDR3: CASGLVSPTGTQPQHF
J: TRBJ1-1; V: TRBV28; size: NA; D: TRBD1; DNA: TGTGCCAGCAGTTCGATCGGGACAGAATACACTGAAGCTTTCTTT; CDR3: CASSSIGTEYTEAFF
J: TRBJ1-2; V: TRBV2; size: NA; D: NA; DNA: TGTGCCAGCAAGTGGGCCAGGGATACCTATGGCTACACCTTC; CDR3: CASKWARDTYGYTF
J: TRBJ1-1; V: TRBV10-3; size: NA; D: NA; DNA: TGTGCCATCAGGACAACAGGCGGCACTGAAGCTTTCTTT; CDR3: CAIRTTGGTEAFF
J: TRBJ2-7; V: TRBV19; size: NA; D: NA; DNA: TGTGCCACCGCCGTTGGGTCCTCCTACGAGCAGTACTTC; CDR3: CATAVGSSYEQYF
J: TRBJ1-2; V: TRBV5-4; size: NA; D: TRBD1; DNA: TGTGCCAGCAGATCGACAGGGAGCTATGGCTACACCTTC; CDR3: CASRSTGSYGYTF
J: TRBJ1-2; V: TRBV5-6; size: NA; D: NA; DNA: TGTGCCAGCAGCTTGAGTGGAGGGAACTATGGCTACACCTTC; CDR3: CASSLSGGNYGYTF
J: TRBJ2-7; V: TRBV5-1; size: NA; D: TRBD2; DNA: TGCGCCAGCAGCTGGACTAGCGGGAGAGAGGGCTCCTACGAGCAGTACTTC; CDR3: CASSWTSGREGSYEQYF
J: TRBJ1-3; V: TRBV28; size: NA; D: NA; DNA: TGTGCCAGCAGTTTTGGCAGGGCCTCTGGAAACACCATATATTTT; CDR3: CASSFGRASGNTIYF
J: TRBJ1-1; V: TRBV28; size: NA; D: TRBD1; DNA: TGTGCCAGCAGTTTATCCCCAGGACAGGCTGAAGCTTTCTTT; CDR3: CASSLSPGQAEAFF
J: TRBJ2-2; V: TRBV6-1; size: NA; D: TRBD1; DNA: TGTGCCAGCAGTGAAGTAGGCAGGGGGCGAGACGGGGAGCTGTTTTTT; CDR3: CASSEVGRGRDGELFF
J: TRBJ1-1; V: TRBV5-1; size: NA; D: TRBD1; DNA: TGCGCCAGCAGAGAGGGGGCGGAGATGAACACTGAAGCTTTCTTT; CDR3: CASREGAEMNTEAFF
J: TRBJ2-5; V: TRBV29-1; size: once; D: TRBD2; DNA: TGCAGCGTTGAATGGCGGGGGAGGGAGACCCAGTACTTC; CDR3: CSVEWRGRETQYF
J: TRBJ1-5; V: TRBV5-4; size: NA; D: TRBD1; DNA: TGTGCCAGCAGCCAGGACAGGGGACTCAATCAGCCCCAGCATTTT; CDR3: CASSQDRGLNQPQHF
J: TRBJ2-3; V: TRBV6-5; size: NA; D: TRBD2; DNA: TGTGCCAGCAGGCTTTTAGCGGGATCGGGAGATACGCAGTATTTT; CDR3: CASRLLAGSGDTQYF
J: TRBJ1-2; V: TRBV28; size: NA; D: NA; DNA: TGTGCCAGTAGACCGGGGGGGCTCCTCTATGGCTACACCTTC; CDR3: CASRPGGLLYGYTF
J: TRBJ1-4; V: TRBV4-1; size: NA; D: NA; DNA: TGCGCCAGCAGGCCCCCCGGACCTGGCCTCGAAAAACTGTTTTTT; CDR3: CASRPPGPGLEKLFF
J: TRBJ2-1; V: TRBV30; size: NA; D: NA; DNA: TGTGCCTGGAGGTGGAGCTCCTACAATGAGCAGTTCTTC; CDR3: CAWRWSSYNEQFF
J: TRBJ2-7; V: TRBV14; size: NA; D: NA; DNA: TGTGCCAGCAGCCAAGTACTAGCCAGCTCCTACGAGCAGTACTTC; CDR3: CASSQVLASSYEQYF
J: TRBJ2-2; V: TRBV5-6; size: NA; D: TRBD1; DNA: TGTGCCAGCAGTTACGGACAGGGGGGCACCGGGGAGCTGTTTTTT; CDR3: CASSYGQGGTGELFF
J: TRBJ2-3; V: TRBV5-1; size: NA; D: NA; DNA: TGCGCCAGCAGCTTGGTGGTGGGCACAGATACGCAGTATTTT; CDR3: CASSLVVGTDTQYF
J: TRBJ2-5; V: TRBV18; size: once; D: NA; DNA: TGTGCCAGCTCACGAGTAACAGGCCAAGAGACCCAGTACTTC; CDR3: CASSRVTGQETQYF
J: TRBJ1-2; V: TRBV5-1; size: few; D: NA; DNA: TGCGCCAGCAGCTTGGTGGCAGGGATCTATGGCTACACCTTC; CDR3: CASSLVAGIYGYTF
J: TRBJ2-2; V: TRBV25-1; size: NA; D: NA; DNA: TGTGCCAGCAGCCCACCCGAGAACACCGGGGAGCTGTTTTTT; CDR3: CASSPPENTGELFF
J: TRBJ2-1; V: TRBV5-6; size: NA; D: TRBD2; DNA: TGTGCCAGCAGCACCGGGACTAGTGTCTACAATGAGCAGTTCTTC; CDR3: CASSTGTSVYNEQFF
J: TRBJ1-3; V: TRBV28; size: NA; D: TRBD1; DNA: TGTGCCAGCAAGACGACAGGGAGTGTGGGAAACACCATATATTTT; CDR3: CASKTTGSVGNTIYF
J: TRBJ2-7; V: TRBV2; size: NA; D: TRBD1; DNA: TGTGCCAGCATGTCCGACAGGGGTAACGAGCAGTACTTC; CDR3: CASMSDRGNEQYF
J: TRBJ1-2; V: TRBV29-1; size: NA; D: NA; DNA: TGCAGCGTTGAGACGGACAACTATGGCTACACCTTC; CDR3: CSVETDNYGYTF
J: TRBJ1-1; V: TRBV6-6; size: NA; D: TRBD1; DNA: TGTGCCAGCAGCAGACAGGGGAGCACTGAAGCTTTCTTT; CDR3: CASSRQGSTEAFF
J: TRBJ1-1; V: TRBV28; size: once; D: NA; DNA: TGTGCCAGCAGGCCAGGGAGTCAGACTGAAGCTTTCTTT; CDR3: CASRPGSQTEAFF
J: TRBJ1-4; V: TRBV13; size: NA; D: TRBD1; DNA: TGTGCCAGCAGCATCCGACAGGGAACTAATGAAAAACTGTTTTTT; CDR3: CASSIRQGTNEKLFF
J: TRBJ1-2; V: TRBV7-2; size: NA; D: NA; DNA: TGTGCCAGCAGCGCCCCCGGGACACCTCGTGGCTACACCTTC; CDR3: CASSAPGTPRGYTF
J: TRBJ2-7; V: TRBV7-8; size: NA; D: NA; DNA: TGTGCCAGCAGCTTGTCACTCGGGGAAGTGGGCGAGCAGTACTTC; CDR3: CASSLSLGEVGEQYF
J: TRBJ1-2; V: TRBV12-2; size: NA; D: NA; DNA: TGTGCAAGTCGCTTAGTTTCGCCAGGACAGGTAGGAAGCTATGGCTACACCTTC; CDR3: CASRLVSPGQVGSYGYTF
J: TRBJ2-7; V: TRBV6-1; size: NA; D: TRBD1; DNA: TGTGCCAGCAGTGAAGGTCAGGGGGCAGGGCCCTACGAGCAGTACTTC; CDR3: CASSEGQGAGPYEQYF
J: TRBJ2-5; V: TRBV5-1; size: NA; D: NA; DNA: TGCGCCAGCAGCTCTAGCCCCCAAGAGACCCAGTACTTC; CDR3: CASSSSPQETQYF
J: TRBJ2-3; V: TRBV4-3; size: NA; D: NA; DNA: TGCGCCAGCAGCCAGGGGACTCCGAGGTCCACAGATACGCAGTATTTT; CDR3: CASSQGTPRSTDTQYF
J: TRBJ2-5; V: TRBV30; size: NA; D: TRBD2; DNA: TGTGCCTGGAGTCCCGGGAGGGCGGGGGGGCCAGAGACCCAGTACTTC; CDR3: CAWSPGRAGGPETQYF
J: TRBJ2-3; V: TRBV6-1; size: NA; D: TRBD1; DNA: TGTGCCAGCAGGAGACAGGGGAACACAGATACGCAGTATTTT; CDR3: CASRRQGNTDTQYF
J: TRBJ1-1; V: TRBV6-6; size: once; D: NA; DNA: TGTGCCAGCAGTTACGGGCACCCGAACACTGAAGCTTTCTTT; CDR3: CASSYGHPNTEAFF
J: TRBJ2-2; V: TRBV7-3; size: NA; D: TRBD1; DNA: TGTGCCAGCAGCACCACAGGGGGCGTCGACACCGGGGAGCTGTTTTTT; CDR3: CASSTTGGVDTGELFF
J: TRBJ1-5; V: TRBV19; size: NA; D: NA; DNA: TGTGCCAGTAGCTTCGGGGCGCCCCAGCATTTT; CDR3: CASSFGAPQHF
J: TRBJ1-5; V: TRBV28; size: NA; D: NA; DNA: TGTGCCAGCAGTGGGGGTTCGTCGGGTAGAAGCAATCAGCCCCAGCATTTT; CDR3: CASSGGSSGRSNQPQHF
J: TRBJ2-7; V: TRBV7-9; size: NA; D: NA; DNA: TGTGCCAGCAGCTCCCTCCAAGGGGAGCAGTACTTC; CDR3: CASSSLQGEQYF
J: TRBJ2-1; V: TRBV6-1; size: NA; D: NA; DNA: TGTGCCAGCATCGCCGGGGGGCCGGGGAATGAGCAGTTCTTC; CDR3: CASIAGGPGNEQFF
J: TRBJ2-7; V: TRBV6-5; size: NA; D: NA; DNA: TGTGCCAGCAGCCCCGACTTTAGCCAGCTGGGCGAGCAGTACTTC; CDR3: CASSPDFSQLGEQYF